This T cell receptor (beta chain) originates from a study of Tregs in tolerant kidney transplant recipients. Here immunoSEQ multiplex PCR was the method, and the copy in TCRdb shows in-frame clones only, minus some. The sample table includes about 31,000 clones. This CDR3 is 15 amino acids long. Per the germline V gene, CDR1 is LNHDA and CDR2 is SQIVND (reference sequence). The ends were cut back, 0 bases at V and 0 bases at J, with 5 bases in the middle. Recipients received nonmyeloablative bone marrow transplants from related graft donors, with transient mixed chimerism. About this clone: Its target is not known. The read halts 3 residues ahead of the CDR3 end, with the missing end drawn from the germline J gene.

Study outcomes and limitations: Few patients were studied, so findings need validation in larger groups. In tolerant patients, donor-specific Tregs outgrew total Tregs, suggesting antigen-driven expansion.

The source material was CD4+ T cells from blood (PBMCs), sampled 24 months after the transplant. V usage is TRBV19 and J usage is TRBJ2-2; D is ambiguous. This clonotype was obtained from a human patient who received a combined kidney and bone marrow transplant. Some T cells may be graft donor cells. The CDR3 is CASSIETANTGELFF. The sequenced CDR3 bases are TGTGCCAGTAGTATAGAAACGGCGAACACCGGGGAG.